Each of the 15 T cell receptor beta chains below was sequenced from the same sample in a study of monozygotic twins with inflammatory bowel disease. TCRdb reworked the 5' RACE reads into one entry per CDR3 protein, no DNA. This repertoire includes 150,000 to 200,000 distinct CDR3 sequences. The sequenced material came from blood. All receptors come from a human donor with ulcerative colitis or Crohn's disease, or a healthy co-twin of an affected twin (not recorded which).

V gene TRBV20-1 combines with J gene TRBJ1-2. This CDR3 region has 11 residues. Germline V gene lookup returns CDR1 DFQATT and CDR2 SNEGSKA (reference sequence). The chain's CDR3 is CSAKGSRGYTF.

The V gene is TRBV6-1, the J gene TRBJ2-7; no DNA is available, so the TRBD1 call from TCRdb remains unchecked. The germline V gene encodes CDR1 MNHNS and CDR2 SASEGT. The CDR3 extends over 15 amino acids. The CDR3 here is CATPQDRGNSYEQYF.

The chain has TRBV11-2 and TRBJ1-1; TCRdb's D call of TRBD1 is untestable without DNA. The CDR3 length is 17 residues. Germline assignment: CDR1 SGHAT and CDR2 FQNNGV. The CDR3 loop reads CASSLDGTRRGNTEAFF.

The chain is built from TRBV10-2 and TRBJ1-1. The CDR3 covers 13 residues. Per germline, CDR1 WSHSY and CDR2 SAAADI. CDR3 region: CASRHDRNTEAFF.

The V and J genes are TRBV5-1 and TRBJ2-3; the D call from TCRdb, TRBD2, cannot be confirmed without DNA. This CDR3 has 15 residues. The germline V gene encodes CDR1 SGHRS and CDR2 YFSETQ. The CDR3 protein is CASSLALAGADTQYF.

The chain joins TRBV7-2 to TRBJ2-1; with no DNA, the TCRdb D assignment of TRBD1 cannot be verified. The CDR3 covers 13 residues. Germline assignment: CDR1 SGHTA and CDR2 FQGNSA. The CDR3 loop reads CTSSLQGYNEQFF. Complete variable domain (other parts from reference TRBV7-2 and TRBJ2-1): GAGVSQSPSNKVTEKGKDVELRCDPISGHTALYWYRQSLGQGLEFLIYFQGNSAPDKSGLPSDRFSAERTGGSVSTLTIQRTQQEDSAVYLCTSSLQGYNEQFFGPGTRLTVL.

The gene calls are TRBV7-2 and TRBJ2-5; as DNA is missing, the TRBD1 call by TCRdb cannot be tested. The CDR3 is made up of 14 amino acids. CDR1 and CDR2 (germline): SGHTA, FQGNSA. CDR3: CASSFNRGQETQYF.

This chain connects TRBV30 to TRBJ1-5; TCRdb lists TRBD1, though no DNA is available to test this call. The germline gives CDR1 GTSNPN, CDR2 SVGIG (reference sequence). CDR3 size: 17 residues. This chain's CDR3 is CAWRAGTGGGGNQPQHF.

This chain links TRBV20-1 with TRBJ1-1; there is no DNA to check the TCRdb D call of TRBD1. The CDR3 sequence is 15 residues long. Per germline, CDR1 DFQATT and CDR2 SNEGSKA (reference sequence). CDR3 region: CSARGTGPRVGSAFF.

The rearrangement uses TRBV27 and TRBJ1-4. The germline V gene encodes CDR1 MNHEY and CDR2 SMNVEV (reference sequence). The CDR3 spans 11 residues. The CDR3 sequence is CASKFDEKLFF.

The rearrangement uses TRBV29-1 and TRBJ2-6. Germline V gene data show CDR1 as SQVTM and CDR2 as ANQGSEA. CDR3 size: 12 residues. CDR3 region: CSVQTVANVLTF. The full variable domain, its missing parts supplied by reference TRBV29-1 and TRBJ2-6, is SAVISQKPSRDICQRGTSLTIQCQVDSQVTMMFWYRQQPGQSLTLIATANQGSEATYESGFVIDKFPISRPNLTFSTLTVSNMSPEDSSIYLCSVQTVANVLTFGAGSRLTVL.

This chain connects TRBV10-3 to TRBJ1-1; TCRdb reports TRBD1, a call that lacks DNA to check it against. This CDR3 is 14 amino acids long. Germline CDR1 reads ENHRY; CDR2 reads SYGVKD. CDR3: CAISESWTATEAFF.

This chain uses TRBV6-1 with TRBJ2-1; the D call of TRBD1 rests on TCRdb alone, since no DNA is present to check it. The CDR3 is 15 residues long. Germline values: CDR1 MNHNS, CDR2 SASEGT. CDR3 in amino acids: CASTGGVPPYNEQFF.

The chain uses TRBV6-4 and TRBJ1-1. The CDR3 has 16 amino acids. Germline CDR1 is MRHNA and CDR2 is SNTAGT. CDR3 sequence reads: CASSDNAGRSHTEAFF.

The V call is TRBV20-1, the J call TRBJ1-6; checking the TCRdb D call of TRBD1 is not possible without DNA. The CDR3 has 16 amino acids. Germline lookup yields CDR1 DFQATT and CDR2 SNEGSKA (reference sequence). CDR3 protein: CSARVPGRADNSPLHF.